Below are 28 T cell receptor beta chains sequenced from a single sample in a study of T cells in Graves' hyperthyroidism and ophthalmopathy. TCR beta CDR3 regions were amplified from RNA transcripts. TCR CDR3 regions were first amplified by RT-PCR with HTBI primers. TCRdb analysed the multiplex PCR reads with MiXCR anew, one entry per CDR3 protein. The table has a few hundred thousand distinct CDR3 sequences, about a fifth seen once; the top ten hold about 3.7%. Sequencing was performed on blood. These receptors were taken from a woman aged 18-29 years with Graves' hyperthyroidism.

This clonotype was seen only a few times. The V gene is TRBV4-2, the J gene TRBJ2-2; 8 positions match TRBD2. V dropped 4 bases and J dropped 5; count of bases not matched to a gene: 12. Germline V gene data show CDR1 as LGHNA and CDR2 as YNFKEQ. This CDR3 is built from 17 residues. The CDR3 protein is CASSPRRAGADTGELFF. The CDR3, as DNA: TGTGCCAGCAGCCCCAGGCGAGCGGGGGCAGATACCGGGGAGCTGTTTTTT.

The chain joins TRBV5-1 to TRBJ2-5; 8 nucleotides agree with TRBD2. Germline V CDR1 and CDR2: SGHRS, YFSETQ. The V segment lost 4 bases and the J segment 3 bases; nucleotides outside the gene matches: 17. The CDR3 sequence is 18 residues long. CDR3 loop: CASSRSLAGVTLEETQYF. The CDR3 DNA is TGCGCCAGCAGCAGGAGTCTAGCGGGCGTTACGCTGGAAGAGACCCAGTACTTC.

There are many counts of this clonotype. In nucleotides, the CDR3 is TGTGCCAGCAGCTTAGTTGCTAGGCCAGGGACGTTGGGCTCCTACGAGCAGTACTTC. This encodes CASSLVARPGTLGSYEQYF. V is TRBV11-2 and J is TRBJ2-7; tentatively, D is TRBD1 or TRBD2 (5 bases each). The CDR3 consists of 19 residues. Deletions cut 1 base from V and 0 bases from J, with 22 bases between. Per germline, CDR1 SGHAT and CDR2 FQNNGV.

This clonotype was observed many times. The chain links TRBV30 to TRBJ1-2; a possible D gene is TRBD1 (5 bases). The germline CDR1 and CDR2 sequences are GTSNPN and SVGIG (reference sequence). This CDR3 is built from 13 residues. Deletions cut 5 bases from V and 8 bases from J, with 18 bases between. The CDR3 DNA is TGTGCCTGGGTCCTAAGCCCAGGGACCGGCTACACCTTC. Its protein product is CAWVLSPGTGYTF.

This clonotype showed up many times. The V call is TRBV6-5, the J call TRBJ1-3; tentatively, D is TRBD1 (5 bases). Per the germline V gene, CDR1 is MNHEY and CDR2 is SVGAGI. V lost 2 bases and J 2 bases, leaving 10 bases between the germline ends. The CDR3 consists of 15 residues. The CDR3 nucleotides read TGTGCCAGCAGTTACGTCGTCAGGGCTGGAAACACCATATATTTT. This translates into CASSYVVRAGNTIYF.

This clonotype was seen ten or more times. CDR3 region: CSAASPGLAGETQYF. CDR3 sequence (DNA): TGCAGTGCTGCTTCCCCGGGACTAGCAGGGGAGACCCAGTACTTC. The chain uses TRBV20-1 and TRBJ2-5; 9 nucleotides align to TRBD2. V was pared by 5 bases and J by 5 bases, with 12 bases of the junction left unmatched. Per the germline V gene, CDR1 is DFQATT and CDR2 is SNEGSKA (reference sequence). CDR3 length: 15 amino acids.

This clonotype was detected many times. The J gene is TRBJ2-2, the V gene TRBV30; D unclear. The V gene's germline CDR1 is GTSNPN and CDR2 SVGIG (reference sequence). The CDR3 covers 13 residues. With 4 bases removed from V and 6 bases from J, the gap between germline ends came to 12 bases. The CDR3 loop is CAWNPSHPGELFF. In nucleotides, the CDR3 is TGTGCCTGGAATCCGAGCCACCCCGGGGAGCTGTTTTTT.

This clonotype came up many times. This chain connects TRBV6-1 to TRBJ2-7; D unclear. The CDR3 spans 14 residues. CDR1 is MNHNS and CDR2 is SASEGT in the germline V gene. V gave up 5 bases and J gave up 4 bases, with 15 bases separating them. In nucleotides, the CDR3 is TGTGCCAGCAGTCCTCTCCCCGGTTGGTACGAGCAGTACTTC. It encodes CASSPLPGWYEQYF.

This clonotype was seen ten or more times. The chain employs TRBV6-1 and TRBJ1-2, with 7 bases lining up with TRBD1. The trim removed 7 bases at V and 10 bases at J, leaving 12 bases unmatched. Per germline, CDR1 MNHNS and CDR2 SASEGT. This CDR3 has 13 residues. CDR3 residues: CASIDRGPVTYTF. The DNA for the CDR3 is TGTGCCAGCATAGATAGGGGGCCTGTTACCTACACCTTC.

At least ten counts were recorded for this clonotype. This chain joins TRBV4-1 and TRBJ2-5, with 9 bases identical to TRBD1. This CDR3 region has 15 residues. The germline V gene encodes CDR1 MGHRA and CDR2 YSYEKL. The junction had 6 bases not matched to a gene; V was cut back by 4 bases and J by 3 bases. CDR3 DNA: TGCGCCAGCAGCCCTCCCGGGACAGGGAAAGAGACCCAGTACTTC. Amino acids: CASSPPGTGKETQYF.

This clonotype was observed many times. The chain has TRBV12-3 or TRBV12-4 and TRBJ2-2, with D unclear. Trimming shortened V by 2 bases and J by 3 bases, and 7 bases separated the two germline ends. The CDR3 covers 14 residues. The CDR3 here is CASSLNLYTGELFF. The CDR3 DNA follows: TGTGCCAGCAGTTTAAACTTATACACCGGGGAGCTGTTTTTT.

J is TRBJ2-7 and V is TRBV12-3 or TRBV12-4, with 8 bases aligning to TRBD1. V gave up 6 bases and J gave up 6 bases; unmatched junction bases: 10. The CDR3 extends over 14 amino acids. CDR3 region: CASRPRAGGSEQYF. The CDR3 DNA reads TGTGCCAGCAGACCTCGGGCAGGGGGCAGCGAGCAGTACTTC.

The chain is built from TRBV19 and TRBJ1-5; D may be TRBD1 (5 bases). The CDR3 extends over 13 amino acids. V was pared by 8 bases and J by 6 bases, with 14 bases between. Germline-derived CDR1 and CDR2 are LNHDA and SQIVND (reference sequence). The CDR3 is CASFEGVGQPQHF. CDR3 DNA sequence: TGTGCCAGTTTTGAAGGGGTTGGTCAGCCCCAGCATTTT.

This clonotype was counted ten times or more. The chain combines TRBV6-1 with TRBJ2-5, with D tentatively TRBD1 (5 bases). V shed 6 bases and J shed 3 bases, with 8 bases lying between them. This CDR3 has 12 amino acids. Germline CDR1 reads MNHNS; CDR2 reads SASEGT. CDR3 nucleotide sequence: TGTGCCAGCAGCCCACAGGAAGAGACCCAGTACTTC. Residues: CASSPQEETQYF.

This clonotype was counted only a few times. V usage is TRBV7-9 and J usage is TRBJ2-2; D gene uncertain. The CDR3 is made up of 12 amino acids. Germline V CDR1 and CDR2: SEHNR, FQNEAQ (reference sequence). Trimming removed 3 bases at V and 6 bases at J, with 5 bases between. CDR3 sequence reads: CASSFSPGELFF. The DNA for the CDR3 is TGTGCCAGCAGCTTTAGCCCCGGGGAGCTGTTTTTT.

This clonotype showed up many times. This chain connects TRBV19 to TRBJ1-5, with a possible D match to TRBD1 (6 bases). Germline V gives CDR1 LNHDA, CDR2 SQIVND (reference sequence). CDR3 length: 17 amino acids. V lost 5 bases, J lost 5 bases, and 22 bases lay in between. CDR3 sequence: CASSPLEGSRGHQPQHF. CDR3 DNA sequence: TGTGCCAGTAGTCCCCTGGAAGGGAGTCGGGGGCATCAGCCCCAGCATTTT.

For this clonotype: A much larger clone is a single base away; this may be a read error. V usage is TRBV6-1 and J usage is TRBJ2-7, with 7 bases identical to TRBD1. CDR3 length equals 14 residues. Germline CDR1 is MNHNS and CDR2 is SASEGT. CDR3 amino acids: CVSSETGEIYEQYF. Written as DNA, the CDR3 is TGTGTCAGCAGTGAAACAGGGGAGATATACGAGCAGTACTTC.

This clonotype was counted between two and nine times. The V gene is TRBV3-1, the J gene TRBJ1-1; D remains unclear. Germline CDR1 reads LGHDT; CDR2 reads YNNKEL (reference sequence). The CDR3 is made up of 14 amino acids. With 0 bases removed from V and 3 bases from J, the gap between germline ends came to 8 bases. CDR3 nucleotides: TGTGCCAGCAGCCAAGATATTGGGTACACTGAAGCTTTCTTT. It specifies CASSQDIGYTEAFF.

V and J are TRBV14 and TRBJ1-2; D gene uncertain. V was trimmed by 0 bases and J by 3 bases, leaving 14 bases between them. Germline lookup yields CDR1 SGHDN and CDR2 FVKESK. There are 16 residues in the CDR3. The CDR3 loop is CASSQDIFRRYYGYTF. As DNA, the CDR3 is TGTGCCAGCAGCCAAGACATTTTTCGGAGATACTATGGCTACACCTTC.

The chain recombines TRBV20-1 with TRBJ2-3; TRBD2 matches 10 bases. Looked up from germline, CDR1 is DFQATT and CDR2 is SNEGSKA (reference sequence). The CDR3 loop spans 13 amino acids. CDR3 sequence: CRPASGGPDTQYF. The CDR3 region has the DNA TGCAGGCCGGCTAGCGGGGGACCAGATACGCAGTATTTT.

This clonotype was observed a handful of times. A much larger clonotype is one base distant, so this may be a read error. The V call is TRBV20-1, the J call TRBJ2-3, with TRBD2 matching 9 bases. The CDR3 runs to 15 residues. The V gene's germline CDR1 is DFQATT and CDR2 SNEGSKA (reference sequence). V lost 4 bases, J lost 2 bases, and 7 bases stayed unmatched. The CDR3 here is CSATGTSRNTDTQYF. The CDR3 DNA sequence: TGCAGTGCTACCGGGACTAGCCGGAACACAGATACGCAGTATTTT.

The rearrangement joins TRBV25-1 to TRBJ2-7, with 8 bases fitting TRBD2. The V and J ends lost 4 bases and 2 bases, in that order; junction bases with no gene match: 7. The germline gives CDR1 MGHDK, CDR2 SYGVNS. The CDR3 has 15 amino acids. As DNA, the CDR3 is TGTGCCAGCAGTGTAGGGCGGGAGGTTCCCTACGAGCAGTACTTC. Encoded protein: CASSVGREVPYEQYF.

The sample holds many counts of this clonotype. The V and J genes are TRBV12-3 or TRBV12-4 and TRBJ2-7; no firm D call. The CDR3 has 12 residues. Trimming shortened V by 6 bases and J by 2 bases, and 8 bases separated the two germline ends. CDR3 bases: TGTGCCAGCAGCCGAAGAGCCTACGAGCAGTACTTC. Protein: CASSRRAYEQYF.

The genes are TRBV28 and TRBJ2-7; 7 nucleotides align to TRBD1. Trimming took 4 bases from V and 3 from J; bases not matched to a gene: 9. This CDR3 region has 15 residues. CDR1 is MDHEN, CDR2 SYDVKM, per germline. As DNA, the CDR3 is TGTGCCAGCAGTTCGCCCACGACAGGGTTCTACGAGCAGTACTTC. Its translation: CASSSPTTGFYEQYF. The variable domain in full, with the rest retrieved from reference TRBV28 and TRBJ2-7, is DVKVTQSSRYLVKRTGEKVFLECVQDMDHENMFWYRQDPGLGLRLIYFSYDVKMKEKGDIPEGYSVSREKKERFSLILESASTNQTSMYLCASSSPTTGFYEQYFGPGTRLTVT.

The V and J genes are TRBV7-9 and TRBJ1-2; D uncertain. Per germline, CDR1 SEHNR and CDR2 FQNEAQ (reference sequence). This CDR3 comprises 14 residues. Trimming left V 4 bases short and J 4 bases short, with 13 bases between. CDR3 sequence: CASSCPYGAYGYTF. The CDR3 DNA is TGTGCCAGCAGCTGCCCATACGGAGCCTATGGCTACACCTTC.

This clonotype showed up many times. The rearrangement uses TRBV6-1 and TRBJ1-5; D remains ambiguous. The CDR3 runs 17 residues. Germline V gene lookup returns CDR1 MNHNS and CDR2 SASEGT. V was trimmed by 2 bases and J by 0 bases, leaving 14 bases between them. As DNA, the CDR3 is TGTGCCAGCAGTGAACGAGGGAACACCTATAGCAATCAGCCCCAGCATTTT. Translating it yields CASSERGNTYSNQPQHF.

This chain joins TRBV7-3 and TRBJ1-2; D is perhaps TRBD1 (6 bases). Germline V gene sequence: CDR1 SGHTA, CDR2 FQGTGA. The CDR3 has 13 residues. The ends were cut back, 5 bases at V and 1 base at J, with 8 bases in the middle. The CDR3 spells CASSTDSNYGYTF. The CDR3 bases are TGTGCCAGCAGCACGGACAGTAACTATGGCTACACCTTC. Based on the CDR3 plus reference TRBV7-3 and TRBJ1-2, the full variable domain is GAGVSQTPSNKVTEKGKYVELRCDPISGHTALYWYRQSLGQGPEFLIYFQGTGAADDSGLPNDRFFAVRPEGSVSTLKIQRTERGDSAVYLCASSTDSNYGYTFGSGTRLTVV.

The rearrangement joins TRBV11-2 to TRBJ2-5; 8 positions match TRBD2. The germline V gene has CDR1 SGHAT and CDR2 FQNNGV. The CDR3 is made up of 16 amino acids. The V and J ends lost 5 bases and 5 bases, in that order; junction bases with no gene match: 13. CDR3 sequence reads: CASSTTSGGVRETQYF. The DNA for the CDR3 is TGTGCCAGCAGCACCACCTCCGGGGGGGTTAGGGAGACCCAGTACTTC.